This T cell receptor (beta chain) was retrieved from a study of control samples from healthy donors and cancer patients. CDR1 SGHTS and CDR2 YDEGEE come from the germline V gene. This CDR3 region has 14 residues. Trimming removed 1 base at V and 6 bases at J, with 11 bases between. Assay: immunoSEQ multiplex PCR; the TCRdb copy retains only in-frame clones and omits some. There are under 130,000 clones in the sample; around four fifths occur only once, and 13% lies in the top ten. The source material was blood. This receptor was obtained from a woman aged 45-65 years in good health. V gene TRBV5-8 combines with J gene TRBJ1-5; maybe TRBD1 (5 bases). The CDR3 spells CASSLFPGSQPQHF. The CDR3 DNA sequence: TGTGCCAGCAGCTTGTTCCCAGGGTCTCAGCCCCAGCATTTT. Drawing the rest from reference TRBV5-8 and TRBJ1-5, the complete variable domain is EAGVTQSPTHLIKTRGQQATLRCSPISGHTSVYWYQQALGLGLQFLLWYDEGEERNRGNFPPRFSGRQFPNYSSELNVNALELEDSALYLCASSLFPGSQPQHFGDGTRLSIL.